This T cell receptor (beta chain) is from a study of T cells in Graves' hyperthyroidism and ophthalmopathy. This clonotype was seen many times. Clinical symptoms, serum thyroxine, TRAb, thyroid ultrasound and orbital computed tomography informed diagnoses. This CDR3 has 16 amino acids. J gave up 1 base and V 5 bases, and 4 bases lay outside the gene matches. CDR1 and CDR2 from the germline V gene are SGHAT and FQNNGV. TCR beta CDR3 region amplification was performed from RNA transcripts. The primer set for the first-round RT-PCR of the TCR CDR3 was HTBI. TCRdb processed the multiplex PCR reads anew with MiXCR; each CDR3 protein has one entry. The table has some 300,000 distinct CDR3 sequences, roughly a fifth seen once.

This TCR came from a man aged 50 to 60 with Graves' ophthalmopathy. The V and J genes are TRBV11-2 and TRBJ2-3; 12 nucleotides match TRBD2. Sequencing was done on a sample of blood. The CDR3 sequence is CASSPRTSGGTDTQYF. For the CDR3, the DNA is TGTGCCAGCAGCCCGAGGACTAGCGGGGGCACAGATACGCAGTATTTT.